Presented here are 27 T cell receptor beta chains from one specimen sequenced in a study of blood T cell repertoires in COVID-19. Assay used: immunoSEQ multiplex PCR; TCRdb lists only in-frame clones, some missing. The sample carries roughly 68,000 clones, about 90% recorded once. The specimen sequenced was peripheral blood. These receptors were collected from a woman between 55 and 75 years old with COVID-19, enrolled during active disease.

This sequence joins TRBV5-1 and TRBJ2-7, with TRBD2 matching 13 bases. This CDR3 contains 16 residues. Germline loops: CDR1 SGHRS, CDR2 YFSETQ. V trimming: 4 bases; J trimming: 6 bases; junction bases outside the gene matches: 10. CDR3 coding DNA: TGCGCCAGCAGCGTGACTAGCGGGAGGCCCCCGCTCGAGCAGTACTTC. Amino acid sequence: CASSVTSGRPPLEQYF.

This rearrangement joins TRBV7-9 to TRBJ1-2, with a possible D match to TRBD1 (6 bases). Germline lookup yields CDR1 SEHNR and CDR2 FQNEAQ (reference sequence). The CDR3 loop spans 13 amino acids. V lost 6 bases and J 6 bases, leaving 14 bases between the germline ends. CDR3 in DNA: TGTGCCAGCAGTCTCAGGGGTGGGCATGGCTACACCTTC. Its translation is CASSLRGGHGYTF.

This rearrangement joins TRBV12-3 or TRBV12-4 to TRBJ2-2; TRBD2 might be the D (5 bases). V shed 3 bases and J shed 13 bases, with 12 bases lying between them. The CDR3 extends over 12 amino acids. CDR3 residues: CASSFRTRGLFF. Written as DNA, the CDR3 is TGTGCCAGCAGTTTTAGGACTCGGGGGCTGTTTTTT.

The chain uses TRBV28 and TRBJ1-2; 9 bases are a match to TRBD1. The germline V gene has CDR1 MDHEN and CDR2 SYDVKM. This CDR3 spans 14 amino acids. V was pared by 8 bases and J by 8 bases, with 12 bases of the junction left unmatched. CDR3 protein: CASLPGQGLGGYTF. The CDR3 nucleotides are TGTGCCAGCTTGCCGGGACAGGGCTTGGGGGGCTACACCTTC.

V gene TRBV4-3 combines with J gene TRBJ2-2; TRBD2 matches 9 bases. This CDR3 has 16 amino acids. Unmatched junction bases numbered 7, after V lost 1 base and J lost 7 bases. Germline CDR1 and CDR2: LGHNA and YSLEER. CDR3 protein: CASSQGWRGGIGELFF. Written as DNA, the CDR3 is TGCGCCAGCAGCCAAGGATGGCGGGGGGGCATCGGGGAGCTGTTTTTT.

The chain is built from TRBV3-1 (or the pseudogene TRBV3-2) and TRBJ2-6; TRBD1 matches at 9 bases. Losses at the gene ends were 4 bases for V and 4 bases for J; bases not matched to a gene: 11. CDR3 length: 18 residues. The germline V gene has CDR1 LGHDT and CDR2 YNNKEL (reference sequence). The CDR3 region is CASSRAGQGSQGANVLTF. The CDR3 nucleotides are TGTGCCAGCAGCCGTGCGGGACAGGGAAGTCAGGGGGCCAACGTCCTGACTTTC.

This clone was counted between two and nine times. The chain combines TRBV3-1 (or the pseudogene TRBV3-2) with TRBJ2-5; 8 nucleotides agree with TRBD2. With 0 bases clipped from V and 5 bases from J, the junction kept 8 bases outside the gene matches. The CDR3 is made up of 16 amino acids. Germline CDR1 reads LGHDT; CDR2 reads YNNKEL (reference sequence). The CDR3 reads CASSQDRAGGGETQYF. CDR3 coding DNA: TGTGCCAGCAGCCAAGATCGGGCGGGAGGTGGGGAGACCCAGTACTTC.

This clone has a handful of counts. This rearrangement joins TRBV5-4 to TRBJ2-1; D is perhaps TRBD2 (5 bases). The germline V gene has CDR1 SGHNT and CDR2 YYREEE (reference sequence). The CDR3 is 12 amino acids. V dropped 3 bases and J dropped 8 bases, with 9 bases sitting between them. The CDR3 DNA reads TGTGCCAGCAGCTCTAGCTCCCATGAGCAGTTCTTC. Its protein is CASSSSSHEQFF.

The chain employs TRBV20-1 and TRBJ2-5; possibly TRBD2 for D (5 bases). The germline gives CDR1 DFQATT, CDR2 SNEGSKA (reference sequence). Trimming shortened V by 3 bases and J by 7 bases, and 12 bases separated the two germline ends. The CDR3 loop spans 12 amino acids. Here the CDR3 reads CSASAGERTQYF. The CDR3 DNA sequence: TGCAGTGCTAGTGCCGGGGAGAGGACCCAGTACTTC.

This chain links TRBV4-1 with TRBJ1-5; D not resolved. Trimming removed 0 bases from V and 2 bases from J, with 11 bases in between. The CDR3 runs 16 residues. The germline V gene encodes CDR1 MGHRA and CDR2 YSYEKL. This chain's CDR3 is CASSQEAQVGNQPQHF. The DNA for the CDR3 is TGCGCCAGCAGCCAAGAAGCCCAGGTCGGCAATCAGCCCCAGCATTTT.

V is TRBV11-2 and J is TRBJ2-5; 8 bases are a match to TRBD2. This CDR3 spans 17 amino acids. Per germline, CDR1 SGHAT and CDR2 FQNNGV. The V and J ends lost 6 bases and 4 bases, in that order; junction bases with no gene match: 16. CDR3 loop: CASSWASGPQGGETQYF. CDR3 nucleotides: TGTGCCAGCAGTTGGGCTAGCGGGCCCCAGGGTGGAGAGACCCAGTACTTC.

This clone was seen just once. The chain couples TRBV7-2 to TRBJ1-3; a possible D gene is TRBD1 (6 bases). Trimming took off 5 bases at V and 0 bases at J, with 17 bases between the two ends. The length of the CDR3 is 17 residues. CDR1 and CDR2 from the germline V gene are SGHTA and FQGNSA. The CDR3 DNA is TGTGCCAGCAGCCCCCAGGGGACGGCAGGCTCTGGAAACACCATATATTTT. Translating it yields CASSPQGTAGSGNTIYF.

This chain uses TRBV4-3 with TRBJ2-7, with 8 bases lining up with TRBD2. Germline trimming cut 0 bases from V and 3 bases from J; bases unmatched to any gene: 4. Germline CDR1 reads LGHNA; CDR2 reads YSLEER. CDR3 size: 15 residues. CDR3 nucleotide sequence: TGCGCCAGCAGCCAAGACTGGACTAGCAGCTACGAGCAGTACTTC. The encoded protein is CASSQDWTSSYEQYF.

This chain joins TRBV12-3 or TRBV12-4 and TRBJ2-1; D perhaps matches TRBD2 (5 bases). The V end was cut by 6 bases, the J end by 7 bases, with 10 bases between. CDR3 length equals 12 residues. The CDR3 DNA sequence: TGTGCCAGCAGCCCCGGGAAAAATGAGCAGTTCTTC. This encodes CASSPGKNEQFF.

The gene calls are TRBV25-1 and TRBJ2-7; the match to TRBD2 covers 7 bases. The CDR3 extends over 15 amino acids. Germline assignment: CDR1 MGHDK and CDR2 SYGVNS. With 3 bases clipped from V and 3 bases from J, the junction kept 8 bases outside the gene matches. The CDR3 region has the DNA TGTGCCAGCAGTGAGGGGAGCGCGGGAGTCTACGAGCAGTACTTC. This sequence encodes CASSEGSAGVYEQYF.

The CDR3 protein is CSATSGTGSGGYTF. The CDR3 DNA reads TGCAGCGCCACCTCCGGGACAGGGTCTGGTGGCTACACCTTC. The chain employs TRBV29-1 and TRBJ1-2; 9 bases map to TRBD1. The germline CDR1 and CDR2 sequences are SQVTM and ANQGSEA. This CDR3 is 14 amino acids long. V was pared by 7 bases and J by 7 bases, with 13 bases of the junction left unmatched.

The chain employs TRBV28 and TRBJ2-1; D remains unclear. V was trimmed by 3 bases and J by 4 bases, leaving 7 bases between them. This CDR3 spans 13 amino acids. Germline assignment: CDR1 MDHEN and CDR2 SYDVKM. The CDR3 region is CASSFAEYNEQFF. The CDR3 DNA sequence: TGTGCCAGCAGTTTTGCAGAATACAATGAGCAGTTCTTC.

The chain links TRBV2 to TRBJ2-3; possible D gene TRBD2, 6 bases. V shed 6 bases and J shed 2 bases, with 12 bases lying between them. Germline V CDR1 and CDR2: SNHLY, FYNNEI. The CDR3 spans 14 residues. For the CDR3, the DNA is TGTGCCAGCAGACTGCTAGCGACCACAGATACGCAGTATTTT. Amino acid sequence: CASRLLATTDTQYF.

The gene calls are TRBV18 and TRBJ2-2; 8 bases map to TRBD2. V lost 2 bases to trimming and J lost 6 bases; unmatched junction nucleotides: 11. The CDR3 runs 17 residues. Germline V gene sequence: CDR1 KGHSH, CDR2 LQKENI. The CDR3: CASSPRASGRSAGELFF. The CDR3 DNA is TGTGCCAGCTCACCAAGAGCCAGCGGGAGAAGTGCCGGGGAGCTGTTTTTT.

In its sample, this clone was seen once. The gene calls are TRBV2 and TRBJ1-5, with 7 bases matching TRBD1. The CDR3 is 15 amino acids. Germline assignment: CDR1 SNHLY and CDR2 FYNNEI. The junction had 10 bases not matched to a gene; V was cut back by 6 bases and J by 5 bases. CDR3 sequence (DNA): TGTGCCAGCAGCGACAGGGAGGTTCCTGATCAGCCCCAGCATTTT. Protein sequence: CASSDREVPDQPQHF.

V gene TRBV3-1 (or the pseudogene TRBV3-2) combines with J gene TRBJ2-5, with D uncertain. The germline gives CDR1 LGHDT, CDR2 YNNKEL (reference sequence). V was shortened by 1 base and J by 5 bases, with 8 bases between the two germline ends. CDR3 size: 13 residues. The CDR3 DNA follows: TGTGCCAGCAGCCAAGGAGCTGCCGAGACCCAGTACTTC. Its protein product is CASSQGAAETQYF.

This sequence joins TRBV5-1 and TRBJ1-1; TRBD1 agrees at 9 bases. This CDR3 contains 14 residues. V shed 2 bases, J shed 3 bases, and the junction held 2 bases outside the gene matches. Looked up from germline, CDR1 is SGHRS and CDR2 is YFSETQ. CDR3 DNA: TGCGCCAGCAGCTTAGACAGGGGGGACACTGAAGCTTTCTTT. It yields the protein CASSLDRGDTEAFF. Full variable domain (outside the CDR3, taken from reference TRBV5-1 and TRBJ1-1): KAGVTQTPRYLIKTRGQQVTLSCSPISGHRSVSWYQQTPGQGLQFLFEYFSETQRNKGNFPGRFSGRQFSNSRSEMNVSTLELGDSALYLCASSLDRGDTEAFFGQGTRLTVV.

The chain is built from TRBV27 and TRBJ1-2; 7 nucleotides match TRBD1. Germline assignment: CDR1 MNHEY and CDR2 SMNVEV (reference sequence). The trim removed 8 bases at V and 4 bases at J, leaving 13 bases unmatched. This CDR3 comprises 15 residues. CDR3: CASRQSQGFFYGYTF. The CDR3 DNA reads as TGTGCCAGCCGCCAGTCACAGGGGTTCTTCTATGGCTACACCTTC.

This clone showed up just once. The CDR3 DNA reads TGTGCCAGCACCGAAAGGTCCGGGGTGAGAGCTTTCTTT. The encoded protein is CASTERSGVRAFF. The rearrangement joins TRBV2 to TRBJ1-1; D unclear. Trimming removed 7 bases at V and 10 bases at J, with 19 bases between. Germline lookup yields CDR1 SNHLY and CDR2 FYNNEI. This CDR3 is built from 13 residues.

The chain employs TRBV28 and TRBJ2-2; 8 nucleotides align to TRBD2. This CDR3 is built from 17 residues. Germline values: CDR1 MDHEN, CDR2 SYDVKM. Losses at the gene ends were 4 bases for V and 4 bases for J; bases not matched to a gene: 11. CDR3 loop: CASSSLAGSPSTGELFF. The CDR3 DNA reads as TGTGCCAGCAGTTCGTTAGCGGGAAGTCCGTCCACCGGGGAGCTGTTTTTT.

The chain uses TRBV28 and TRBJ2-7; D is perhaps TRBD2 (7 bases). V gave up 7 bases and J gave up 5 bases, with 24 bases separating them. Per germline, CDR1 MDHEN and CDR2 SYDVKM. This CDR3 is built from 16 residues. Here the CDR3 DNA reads TGTGCCAGCACTCTTGCGGGGGCCGGTGTGGAGGACGAGCAGTACTTC. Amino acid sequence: CASTLAGAGVEDEQYF.

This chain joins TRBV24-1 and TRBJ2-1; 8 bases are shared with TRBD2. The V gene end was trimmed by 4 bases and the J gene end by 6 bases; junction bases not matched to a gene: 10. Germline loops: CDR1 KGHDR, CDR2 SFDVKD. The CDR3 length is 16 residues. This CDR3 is CATSDPSSGTGNEQFF. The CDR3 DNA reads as TGTGCCACCAGTGACCCCAGTAGCGGGACCGGCAATGAGCAGTTCTTC.